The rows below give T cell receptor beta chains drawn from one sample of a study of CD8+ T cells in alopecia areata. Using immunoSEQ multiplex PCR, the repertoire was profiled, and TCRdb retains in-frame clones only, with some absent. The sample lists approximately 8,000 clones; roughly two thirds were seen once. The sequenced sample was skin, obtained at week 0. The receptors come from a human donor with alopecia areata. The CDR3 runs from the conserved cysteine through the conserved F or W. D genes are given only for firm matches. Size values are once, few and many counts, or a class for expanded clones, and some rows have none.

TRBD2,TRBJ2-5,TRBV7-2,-,TGTGCCAGCAGCTCTTCTAGCGGGGTCCAAGAGACCCAGTACTTC,CASSSSSGVQETQYF
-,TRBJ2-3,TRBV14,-,TGTGCCAGCAGCGGAGATACGCAGTATTTT,CASSGDTQYF
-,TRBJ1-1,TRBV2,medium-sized,TGTGCCAGCGTCCCGGGGACCAAGGACACTGAAGCTTTCTTT,CASVPGTKDTEAFF
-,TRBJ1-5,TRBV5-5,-,TGTGCCAGCAGCTTGGAAGGAGGTCAGGGTGCAAGACAGCCCCAGCATTTT,CASSLEGGQGARQPQHF
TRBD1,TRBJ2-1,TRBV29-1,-,TGCAGCGTTAGTAGGACAGGGAGGAATGAGCAGTTCTTC,CSVSRTGRNEQFF
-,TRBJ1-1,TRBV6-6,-,TGTGCCAGCACCCCGGGGACGAACACTGAAGCTTTCTTT,CASTPGTNTEAFF
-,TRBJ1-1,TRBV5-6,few,TGTGCCAGCAGCTTGGGGCCAGGTGGGTACACTGAAGCTTTCTTT,CASSLGPGGYTEAFF
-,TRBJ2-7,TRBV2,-,TGTGCCAGCAGTGACTTGGGTGTTCATTCCTCCTACGAGCAGTACTTC,CASSDLGVHSSYEQYF
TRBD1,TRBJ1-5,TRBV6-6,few,TGTGCCAGCAGCTCCGGGACAGGGGTCATGATTCAGCCCCAGCATTTT,CASSSGTGVMIQPQHF
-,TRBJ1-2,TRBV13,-,TGTGCCAGCAGCCGAGACATGGCAGGACTAGGATATGGCTACACCTTC,CASSRDMAGLGYGYTF
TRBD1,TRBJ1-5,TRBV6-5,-,TGTGCCAGCAGTGGGACAGTTGCTCAGCCCCAGCATTTT,CASSGTVAQPQHF
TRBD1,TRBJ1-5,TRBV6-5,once,TGTGCCAGCAGGTACCGACAGGGAGGTTCTCAGCCCCAGCATTTT,CASRYRQGGSQPQHF
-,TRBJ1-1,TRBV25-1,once,TGTGCCAGCAGGGCAATTACAGGGATAGGTGGTCCTGAAGCTTTCTTT,CASRAITGIGGPEAFF
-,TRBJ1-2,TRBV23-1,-,TGCGCCAGCAGTCAATCCCTGAAAGGGAACTATGGCTACACCTTC,CASSQSLKGNYGYTF
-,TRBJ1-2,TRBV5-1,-,TGCGCCAGCAGCTTGGATGCCTCTCCTAACTATGGCTACACCTTC,CASSLDASPNYGYTF